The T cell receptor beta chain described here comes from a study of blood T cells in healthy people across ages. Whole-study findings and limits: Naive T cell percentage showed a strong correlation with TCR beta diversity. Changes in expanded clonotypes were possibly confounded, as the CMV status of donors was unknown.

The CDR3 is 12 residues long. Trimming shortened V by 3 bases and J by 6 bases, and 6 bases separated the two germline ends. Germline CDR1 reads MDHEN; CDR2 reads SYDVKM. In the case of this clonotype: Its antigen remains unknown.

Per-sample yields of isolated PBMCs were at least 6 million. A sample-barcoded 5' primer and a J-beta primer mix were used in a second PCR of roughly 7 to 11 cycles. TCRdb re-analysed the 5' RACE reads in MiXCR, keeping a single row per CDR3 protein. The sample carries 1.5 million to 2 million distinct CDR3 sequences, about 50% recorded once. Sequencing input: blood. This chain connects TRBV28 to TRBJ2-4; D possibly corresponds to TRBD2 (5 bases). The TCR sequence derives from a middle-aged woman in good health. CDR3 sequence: CASSFEGNIQYF. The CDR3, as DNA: TGTGCCAGCAGTTTTGAGGGAAACATTCAGTACTTC. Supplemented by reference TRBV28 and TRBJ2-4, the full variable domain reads DVKVTQSSRYLVKRTGEKVFLECVQDMDHENMFWYRQDPGLGLRLIYFSYDVKMKEKGDIPEGYSVSREKKERFSLILESASTNQTSMYLCASSFEGNIQYFGAGTRLSVL.